This T cell receptor beta chain was observed in a study of response to subunit inactivated influenza vaccine. Each CDR3 protein is one row after TCRdb ran MiXCR on the RT-PCR reads. The sample lists about 700,000 distinct CDR3 sequences; over 11% were seen once. Sample: PBMCs from blood, taken 14 to 15 days before vaccination. This TCR derives from a man aged 50 to 60 who received an inactivated influenza vaccine.

The CDR3 protein is CATRGLSNSPLHF. Written as DNA, the CDR3 is TGTGCCACCCGCGGGCTCTCTAATTCACCCCTCCACTTT. The chain is built from TRBV5-8 and TRBJ1-6; D remains ambiguous. Germline loops: CDR1 SGHTS, CDR2 YDEGEE. V lost 9 bases to trimming and J lost 6 bases, with 13 bases between them. The CDR3 runs to 13 residues.